The subject of this entry is one TCR beta chain. The V gene lost 2 bases and the J gene lost 9 bases, with 20 bases spanning the gap. The germline V gene has CDR1 MDHEN and CDR2 SYDVKM. The CDR3 has 17 amino acids. This specimen comes from a study of shared T cell receptors in the human thymus. Here immunoSEQ multiplex PCR was the method, and the copy in TCRdb shows in-frame clones only, minus some. The table lists hundreds of thousands of clones, 70% to 90% of them singletons. These same data were also listed under a study on human thymus T cells. From that report: Donors consisted of healthy Finnish infants (having corrective surgery for congenital heart defects). Resections were taken during corrective heart surgery, and the thymus tissue came from these. Repertoires sampled from thymus and blood appeared biased in V and J gene usage. As related research reported, thymic repertoires overlapped highly among unrelated individuals.

The chain joins TRBV28 to TRBJ1-6, with a possible D match to TRBD1 (6 bases). Specimen: thymocytes. The receptor comes from a girl younger than two with a congenital heart defect. The CDR3 region is CASSLNGNTGFRSPLHF. The CDR3 bases are TGTGCCAGCAGTTTAAATGGGAACACAGGGTTTCGTTCACCCCTCCACTTT.